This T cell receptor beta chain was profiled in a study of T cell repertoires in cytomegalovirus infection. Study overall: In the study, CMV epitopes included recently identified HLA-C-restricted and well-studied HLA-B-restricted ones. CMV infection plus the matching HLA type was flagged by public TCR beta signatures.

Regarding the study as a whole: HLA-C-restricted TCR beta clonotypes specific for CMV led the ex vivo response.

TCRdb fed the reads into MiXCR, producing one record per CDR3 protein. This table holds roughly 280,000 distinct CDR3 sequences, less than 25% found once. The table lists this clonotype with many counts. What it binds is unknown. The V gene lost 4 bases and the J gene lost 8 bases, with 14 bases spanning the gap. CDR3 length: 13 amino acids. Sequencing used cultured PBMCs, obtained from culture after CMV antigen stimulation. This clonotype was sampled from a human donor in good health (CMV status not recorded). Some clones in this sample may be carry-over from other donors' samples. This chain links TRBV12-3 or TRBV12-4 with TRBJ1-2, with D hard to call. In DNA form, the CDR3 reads TGTGCCAGCAGTTCCTACATAGATGGAGGCTACACCTTC. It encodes CASSSYIDGGYTF.